The 21 T cell receptor beta chains listed next were all sequenced from one sample in a study of beta chain features in type 1 diabetes (dated by TCRdb to the late 2010s). Overall study results and their limits: A moderate but significant shortening of TCRB CDR3 length was observed in type 1 diabetes patients in all four CD4+ subsets.

Library generation was performed with the immunoSEQ multiplex PCR assay. The entire isolated RNA was reverse transcribed using the High Capacity cDNA Reverse Transcription Kit, and thus expressed TCRB transcripts were sequenced. This immuneACCESS table, as held by TCRdb, lists in-frame sequences with V and J called but not all clones. Of the missing ones, under half trace to an unresolved V gene in checked studies; the others have no known cause. The sample data list 200,000 to 300,000 clones, and 20% of these were observed just once. The leading ten clones occupy more than 0.025% of the sample. These TCRs are of unknown antigen specificity. The sample comprised naive CD4+ T cells from blood. The cell subset or site label, as the study defines it: true naive CD4+ T cells. These receptors originate from a woman aged 40 to 50 with type 1 diabetes.

This clone was picked up a small number of times. This rearrangement joins TRBV11-2 to TRBJ2-3, with 10 nucleotides matching TRBD2. The CDR3 totals 17 residues. V lost 5 bases and J lost 0; bases outside the gene matches: 8. In germline, CDR1 is SGHAT, CDR2 FQNNGV. This CDR3 reads CASSRSGLAASTDTQYF. The CDR3 DNA reads TGTGCCAGCAGCAGATCAGGACTAGCGGCTAGCACAGATACGCAGTATTTT.

CDR3 sequence: CASSLSSSTSGSYEQYF. CDR3 sequence (DNA): TGCGCCAGCAGCTTGAGTTCGTCGACCTCAGGCTCCTACGAGCAGTACTTC. The chain links TRBV5-1 to TRBJ2-7; D remains ambiguous. Germline V gives CDR1 SGHRS, CDR2 YFSETQ. V was clipped by 1 base and J by 0 bases, with 17 bases between them. This CDR3 comprises 17 residues.

The chain uses TRBV19 and TRBJ1-5; no reliable D call. CDR1 and CDR2 from the germline V gene are LNHDA and SQIVND (reference sequence). V was clipped by 1 base and J by 2 bases, with 12 bases between them. The CDR3 is made up of 16 amino acids. The CDR3 DNA reads TGTGCCAGTAGTATAGCCATCCTTTCGGGCAATCAGCCCCAGCATTTT. Protein product: CASSIAILSGNQPQHF.

The CDR3 sequence: CASSPGTEHGYTF. In nucleotides, the CDR3 is TGTGCCAGCTCACCCGGGACAGAGCATGGCTACACCTTC. The J gene is TRBJ1-2, the V gene TRBV18, with TRBD1 matching 7 bases. This CDR3 contains 13 residues. The V and J ends lost 3 bases and 6 bases, in that order; junction bases with no gene match: 4. Germline values: CDR1 KGHSH, CDR2 LQKENI.

The chain is built from TRBV29-1 and TRBJ1-1; D call uncertain. V was cut by 2 bases and J by 0 bases, with 13 bases left in between. The CDR3 loop spans 15 amino acids. Germline loops: CDR1 SQVTM, CDR2 ANQGSEA. In nucleotides, the CDR3 is TGCAGCGTTGAACGTCGCAGTCCCATGAACACTGAAGCTTTCTTT. It encodes CSVERRSPMNTEAFF. The variable domain in full, with the rest retrieved from reference TRBV29-1 and TRBJ1-1, is SAVISQKPSRDICQRGTSLTIQCQVDSQVTMMFWYRQQPGQSLTLIATANQGSEATYESGFVIDKFPISRPNLTFSTLTVSNMSPEDSSIYLCSVERRSPMNTEAFFGQGTRLTVV.

In this sample, this clone turned up a few times. This sequence joins TRBV4-2 and TRBJ2-2, with 9 nucleotides matching TRBD1. Per germline, CDR1 LGHNA and CDR2 YNFKEQ. Unmatched junction bases numbered 9, after V lost 1 base and J lost 3 bases. This CDR3 region has 18 residues. The CDR3 reads CASSQVGSTGGYTGELFF. The CDR3 DNA sequence: TGTGCCAGCAGCCAAGTAGGGTCGACAGGGGGATACACCGGGGAGCTGTTTTTT.

There are a few counts of this clone. The rearrangement uses TRBV11-2 and TRBJ1-1, with D possibly being TRBD1 (5 bases). With 4 bases removed from V and 6 bases from J, the gap between germline ends came to 15 bases. The CDR3 extends over 14 amino acids. CDR1 is SGHAT and CDR2 is FQNNGV in the germline V gene. The CDR3 sequence: CASSSKDWGAEAFF. The CDR3 nucleotides read TGTGCCAGCAGCTCCAAGGACTGGGGGGCTGAAGCTTTCTTT.

The chain couples TRBV6-5 to TRBJ1-2; D remains ambiguous. V was shortened by 6 bases and J by 3 bases, with 8 bases between the two germline ends. The CDR3 extends over 12 amino acids. Germline V gene lookup returns CDR1 MNHEY and CDR2 SVGAGI. CDR3 region: CASRPRDYGYTF. CDR3 nucleotides: TGTGCCAGCAGGCCGCGGGACTATGGCTACACCTTC.

This clone was seen more than once but under ten times. This chain joins TRBV6-5 and TRBJ2-1, with D maybe TRBD2 (6 bases). CDR3 length: 15 residues. In germline, CDR1 is MNHEY, CDR2 SVGAGI. Trimming removed 6 bases at V and 5 bases at J, with 17 bases between. The CDR3 DNA sequence: TGTGCCAGCAGCCGTTCTGGGATAGCGGACAATGAGCAGTTCTTC. Its translation: CASSRSGIADNEQFF.

This clone showed up just a few times. V and J are TRBV4-3 and TRBJ2-2; 11 bases map to TRBD2. The CDR3 covers 19 residues. The V gene's germline CDR1 is LGHNA and CDR2 YSLEER. The V segment lost 4 bases and the J segment 5 bases; nucleotides outside the gene matches: 15. The CDR3 DNA reads TGCGCCAGCAGCCGCAGAGCGGATAGCGGGAGGGCAAGGACCGGGGAGCTGTTTTTT. Translated, it gives CASSRRADSGRARTGELFF.

This clone was counted only a few times. The J gene is TRBJ1-1, the V gene TRBV5-4; D is unresolved. Trimming removed 2 bases at V and 3 bases at J, with 8 bases between. Germline CDR1 and CDR2: SGHNT and YYREEE (reference sequence). The CDR3 runs to 13 residues. CDR3 loop: CASSLREDTEAFF. The DNA for the CDR3 is TGTGCCAGCAGCTTACGGGAGGACACTGAAGCTTTCTTT.

The V gene is TRBV5-1, the J gene TRBJ2-7; unclear D gene. The CDR3 covers 14 residues. The V gene lost 0 bases and the J gene lost 2 bases, with 9 bases spanning the gap. Germline-derived CDR1 and CDR2 are SGHRS and YFSETQ. For the CDR3, the DNA is TGCGCCAGCAGCTTGGAACAGTACACCTACGAGCAGTACTTC. Translated, it gives CASSLEQYTYEQYF.

The chain employs TRBV6-6 and TRBJ1-3; unclear D gene. The V gene lost 0 bases and the J gene lost 8 bases, with 11 bases spanning the gap. Germline values: CDR1 MNHNY, CDR2 SVGAGI (reference sequence). The length of the CDR3 is 14 residues. This CDR3 is CASSYSEDRDTIYF. For the CDR3, the DNA is TGTGCCAGCAGTTACTCGGAGGACCGGGACACCATATATTTT.

The V and J genes are TRBV7-6 and TRBJ1-6; D possibly corresponds to TRBD1 (6 bases). Trimming cost V 6 bases and J 0 bases, with 9 bases left between them. The CDR3 has 15 amino acids. CDR1 SGHVS and CDR2 FNYEAQ come from the germline V gene. As DNA, the CDR3 is TGTGCCAGCAGAGTAGGGGGCTCCTATAATTCACCCCTCCACTTT. It is translated as CASRVGGSYNSPLHF. Filled out from reference TRBV7-6 and TRBJ1-6, the complete variable domain reads GAGVSQSPRYKVTKRGQDVALRCDPISGHVSLYWYRQALGQGPEFLTYFNYEAQQDKSGLPNDRFSAERPEGSISTLTIQRTEQRDSAMYRCASRVGGSYNSPLHFGNGTRLTVT.

The CDR3 sequence: CASSEGQINEQFF. In DNA form, the CDR3 reads TGTGCCAGCAGTGAGGGACAAATCAATGAGCAGTTCTTC. The rearrangement links TRBV2 to TRBJ2-1; D perhaps matches TRBD1 (6 bases). The length of the CDR3 is 13 residues. Germline CDR1 reads SNHLY; CDR2 reads FYNNEI. V was cut by 3 bases and J by 6 bases, with 9 bases left in between.

This clone was seen more than once but under ten times. J is TRBJ1-6 and V is TRBV2; 11 bases line up with TRBD1. V lost 6 bases and J lost 0; bases outside the gene matches: 1. This CDR3 is 16 amino acids long. From germline, CDR1 is SNHLY and CDR2 FYNNEI. The CDR3 reads CASRDRGLSYNSPLHF. CDR3 coding DNA: TGTGCCAGCAGGGACAGGGGGCTCTCCTATAATTCACCCCTCCACTTT. Filled out from reference TRBV2 and TRBJ1-6, the complete variable domain reads EPEVTQTPSHQVTQMGQEVILRCVPISNHLYFYWYRQILGQKVEFLVSFYNNEISEKSEIFDDQFSVERPDGSNFTLKIRSTKLEDSAMYFCASRDRGLSYNSPLHFGNGTRLTVT.

This clone was seen a few times. The rearrangement joins TRBV18 to TRBJ1-5; D not resolved. Germline CDR1 reads KGHSH; CDR2 reads LQKENI. The CDR3 consists of 12 residues. Deletions cut 3 bases from V and 5 bases from J, with 5 bases between. CDR3 coding DNA: TGTGCCAGCTCACCGGCGGATCAGCCCCAGCATTTT. Its translation: CASSPADQPQHF.

This chain joins TRBV4-1 and TRBJ2-1, with 10 bases fitting TRBD1. The CDR3 is 16 amino acids. Germline trimming cut 2 bases from V and 3 bases from J; bases unmatched to any gene: 4. Germline V gene data show CDR1 as MGHRA and CDR2 as YSYEKL. CDR3 bases: TGCGCCAGCAGCCAACTCCGGGACAGGGGCTACAATGAGCAGTTCTTC. It translates to CASSQLRDRGYNEQFF.

The chain is built from TRBV4-2 and TRBJ2-7, with TRBD1 identical over 9 bases. The junction had 11 bases not matched to a gene; V was cut back by 0 bases and J by 5 bases. The V gene's germline CDR1 is LGHNA and CDR2 YNFKEQ. CDR3 length equals 17 residues. The CDR3 here is CASSQDQDRGQGNEQYF. The CDR3 bases are TGTGCCAGCAGCCAAGACCAGGACAGGGGACAGGGTAACGAGCAGTACTTC.

This clone was found a few times. The V call is TRBV10-3, the J call TRBJ1-1; D gene unclear. The CDR3 covers 15 residues. V was shortened by 9 bases and J by 1 base, with 18 bases between the two germline ends. Germline V gene sequence: CDR1 ENHRY, CDR2 SYGVKD. The CDR3 DNA is TGTGCCATTAGCCCCGGCCCCTTACGGAACACTGAAGCTTTCTTT. The encoded protein is CAISPGPLRNTEAFF.

This clone occurred a few times. The chain joins TRBV19 to TRBJ1-2; 7 positions agree with TRBD1. CDR3 length equals 13 residues. V lost 7 bases to trimming and J lost 4 bases; unmatched junction nucleotides: 6. The germline CDR1 and CDR2 sequences are LNHDA and SQIVND (reference sequence). The CDR3 sequence is CASTNGQAYGYTF. CDR3 DNA sequence: TGTGCCAGTACCAACGGACAGGCCTATGGCTACACCTTC.